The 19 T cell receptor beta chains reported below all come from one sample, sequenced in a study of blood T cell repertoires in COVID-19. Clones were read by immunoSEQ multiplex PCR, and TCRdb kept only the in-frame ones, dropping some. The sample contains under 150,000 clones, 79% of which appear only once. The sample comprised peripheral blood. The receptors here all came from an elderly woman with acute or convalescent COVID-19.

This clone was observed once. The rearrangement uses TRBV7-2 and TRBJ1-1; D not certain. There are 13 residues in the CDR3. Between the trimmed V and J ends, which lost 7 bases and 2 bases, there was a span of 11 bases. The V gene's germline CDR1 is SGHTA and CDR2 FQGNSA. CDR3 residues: CASTPRANTEAFF. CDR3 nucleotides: TGTGCCAGCACCCCGAGGGCTAACACTGAAGCTTTCTTT.

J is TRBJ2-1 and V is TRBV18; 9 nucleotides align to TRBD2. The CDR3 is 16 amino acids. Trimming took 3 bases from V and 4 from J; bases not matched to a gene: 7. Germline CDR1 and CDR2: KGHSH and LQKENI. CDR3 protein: CASSPQGLAVYNEQFF. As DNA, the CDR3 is TGTGCCAGCTCACCCCAGGGACTAGCAGTATACAATGAGCAGTTCTTC.

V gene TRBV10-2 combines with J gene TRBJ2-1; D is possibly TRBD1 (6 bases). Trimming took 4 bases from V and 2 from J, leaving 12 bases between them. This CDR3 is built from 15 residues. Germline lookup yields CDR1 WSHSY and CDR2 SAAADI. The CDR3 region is CASSGWDTTYNEQFF. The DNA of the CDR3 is TGCGCCAGCAGTGGGTGGGACACGACCTACAATGAGCAGTTCTTC.

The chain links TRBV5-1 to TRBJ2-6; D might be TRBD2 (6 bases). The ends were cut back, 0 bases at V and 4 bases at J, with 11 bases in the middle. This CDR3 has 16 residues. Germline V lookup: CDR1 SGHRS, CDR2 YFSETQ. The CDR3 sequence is CASSLEGTYGANVLTF. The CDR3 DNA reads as TGCGCCAGCAGCTTGGAAGGGACTTACGGGGCCAACGTCCTGACTTTC.

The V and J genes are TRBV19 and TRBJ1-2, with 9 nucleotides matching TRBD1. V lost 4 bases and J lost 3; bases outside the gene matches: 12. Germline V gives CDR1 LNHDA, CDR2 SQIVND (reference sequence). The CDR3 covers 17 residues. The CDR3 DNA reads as TGTGCCAGTAGTACACAGGGGGCCCGAGGAGGTGACTATGGCTACACCTTC. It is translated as CASSTQGARGGDYGYTF.

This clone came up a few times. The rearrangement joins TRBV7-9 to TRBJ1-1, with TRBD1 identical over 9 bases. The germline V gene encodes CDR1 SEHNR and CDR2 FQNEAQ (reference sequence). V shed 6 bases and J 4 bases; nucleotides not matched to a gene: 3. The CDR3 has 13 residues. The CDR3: CASRATGGTEAFF. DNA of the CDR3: TGTGCCAGCAGGGCGACAGGGGGCACTGAAGCTTTCTTT.

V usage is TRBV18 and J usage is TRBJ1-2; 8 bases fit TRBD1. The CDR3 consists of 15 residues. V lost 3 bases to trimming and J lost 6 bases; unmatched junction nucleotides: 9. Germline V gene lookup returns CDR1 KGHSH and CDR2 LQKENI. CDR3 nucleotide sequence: TGTGCCAGCTCACCCCCATTCAGGGGGCCCAATGGCTACACCTTC. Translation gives CASSPPFRGPNGYTF.

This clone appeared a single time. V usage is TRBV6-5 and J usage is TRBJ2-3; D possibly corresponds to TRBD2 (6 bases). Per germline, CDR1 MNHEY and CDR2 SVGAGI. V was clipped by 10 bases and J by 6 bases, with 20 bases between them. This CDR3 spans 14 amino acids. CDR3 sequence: CATSRVGRLDTQYF. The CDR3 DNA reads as TGTGCCACGAGCCGGGTTGGGAGGTTGGATACGCAGTATTTT.

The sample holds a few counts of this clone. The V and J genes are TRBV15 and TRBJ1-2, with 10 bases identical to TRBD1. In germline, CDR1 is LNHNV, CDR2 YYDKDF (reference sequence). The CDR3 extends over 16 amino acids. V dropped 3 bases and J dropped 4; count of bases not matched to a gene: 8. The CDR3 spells CATSSRDRGTRYGYTF. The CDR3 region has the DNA TGTGCCACCAGCAGCCGGGACAGGGGCACCCGCTATGGCTACACCTTC. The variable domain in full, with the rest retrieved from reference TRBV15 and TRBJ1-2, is DAMVIQNPRYQVTQFGKPVTLSCSQTLNHNVMYWYQQKSSQAPKLLFHYYDKDFNNEADTPDNFQSRRPNTSFCFLDIRSPGLGDTAMYLCATSSRDRGTRYGYTFGSGTRLTVV.

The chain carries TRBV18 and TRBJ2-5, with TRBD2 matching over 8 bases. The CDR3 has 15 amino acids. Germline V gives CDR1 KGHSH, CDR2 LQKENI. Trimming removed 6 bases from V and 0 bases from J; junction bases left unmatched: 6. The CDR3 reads CASSASGGYQETQYF. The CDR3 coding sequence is TGTGCCAGCTCGGCTTCGGGGGGGTACCAAGAGACCCAGTACTTC.

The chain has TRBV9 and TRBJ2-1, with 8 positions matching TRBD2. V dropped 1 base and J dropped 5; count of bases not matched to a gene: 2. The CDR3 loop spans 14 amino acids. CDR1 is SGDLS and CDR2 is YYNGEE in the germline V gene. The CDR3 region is CASSVTSGNNEQFF. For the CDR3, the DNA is TGTGCCAGCAGCGTAACTAGCGGAAACAATGAGCAGTTCTTC.

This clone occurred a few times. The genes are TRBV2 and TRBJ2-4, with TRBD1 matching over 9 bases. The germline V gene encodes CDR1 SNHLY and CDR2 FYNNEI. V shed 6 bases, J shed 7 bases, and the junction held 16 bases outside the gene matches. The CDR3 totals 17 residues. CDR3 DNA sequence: TGTGCCAGCAGAGCCGGGACAGGGATACTGGTATTGAACATTCAGTACTTC. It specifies CASRAGTGILVLNIQYF.

Here the CDR3 reads CASSPGNSNQPQHF. CDR3 nucleotide sequence: TGTGCCAGCAGCCCCGGGAATAGCAATCAGCCCCAGCATTTT. The V and J genes are TRBV5-8 and TRBJ1-5; no firm D call. CDR1 SGHTS and CDR2 YDEGEE come from the germline V gene. The CDR3 is made up of 14 amino acids. The V end lost 4 bases, the J end lost 0 bases, and 8 bases lay between the germline ends.

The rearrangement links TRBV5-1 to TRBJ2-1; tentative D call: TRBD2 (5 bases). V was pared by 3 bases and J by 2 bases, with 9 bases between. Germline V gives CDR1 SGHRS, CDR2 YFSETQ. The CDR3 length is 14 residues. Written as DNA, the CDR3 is TGCGCCAGCAGCTCGGACTCGGCCTACAATGAGCAGTTCTTC. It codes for CASSSDSAYNEQFF. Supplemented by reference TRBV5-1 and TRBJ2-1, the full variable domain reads KAGVTQTPRYLIKTRGQQVTLSCSPISGHRSVSWYQQTPGQGLQFLFEYFSETQRNKGNFPGRFSGRQFSNSRSEMNVSTLELGDSALYLCASSSDSAYNEQFFGPGTRLTVL.

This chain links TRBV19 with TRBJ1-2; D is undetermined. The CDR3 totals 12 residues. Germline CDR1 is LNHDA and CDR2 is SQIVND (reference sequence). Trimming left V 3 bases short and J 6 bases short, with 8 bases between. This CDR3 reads CASSIVGDGYTF. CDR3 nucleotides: TGTGCCAGTAGTATCGTGGGCGATGGCTACACCTTC.

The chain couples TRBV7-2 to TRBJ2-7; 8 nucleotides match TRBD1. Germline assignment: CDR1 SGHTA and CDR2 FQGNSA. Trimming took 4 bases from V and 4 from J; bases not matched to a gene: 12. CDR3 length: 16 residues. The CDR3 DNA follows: TGTGCCAGCAGCTATAAACAGGACAGGGTTCTTTACGAGCAGTACTTC. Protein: CASSYKQDRVLYEQYF.

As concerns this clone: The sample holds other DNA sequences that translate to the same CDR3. DNA for the CDR3: TGTGCCAGCTCACCAGGGACAGTCAGCTCCTACGAGCAGTACTTC. Translation gives CASSPGTVSSYEQYF. The V and J genes are TRBV18 and TRBJ2-7; 7 bases align to TRBD1. The V gene end was trimmed by 2 bases and the J gene end by 0 bases; junction bases not matched to a gene: 4. In germline, CDR1 is KGHSH, CDR2 LQKENI. This CDR3 comprises 15 residues.

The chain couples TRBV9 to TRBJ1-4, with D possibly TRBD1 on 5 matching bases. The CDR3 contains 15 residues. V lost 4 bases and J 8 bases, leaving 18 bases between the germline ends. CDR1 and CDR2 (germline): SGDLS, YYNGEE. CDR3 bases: TGTGCCAGCAGCTTGCAGGGAGGGGAATGGGAAAAACTGTTTTTT. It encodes CASSLQGGEWEKLFF. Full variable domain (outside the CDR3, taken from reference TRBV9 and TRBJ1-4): DSGVTQTPKHLITATGQRVTLRCSPRSGDLSVYWYQQSLDQGLQFLIQYYNGEERAKGNILERFSAQQFPDLHSELNLSSLELGDSALYFCASSLQGGEWEKLFFGSGTQLSVL.

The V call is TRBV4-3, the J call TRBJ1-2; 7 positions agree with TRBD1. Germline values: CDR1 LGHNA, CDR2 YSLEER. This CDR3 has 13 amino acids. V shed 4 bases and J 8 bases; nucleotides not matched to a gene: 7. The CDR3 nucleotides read TGCGCCAGCAGCCTCAACAGGGGTGAAGGCTACACCTTC. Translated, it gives CASSLNRGEGYTF.